The 2 T cell receptor beta chains below all came from one sample that was sequenced in a study of T cells in Graves' hyperthyroidism and ophthalmopathy (dated by TCRdb to about 2019). The library relied on multiplex PCR. Sequencing relied on an Illumina HiSeq 2000. TCR beta CDR3 regions were amplified from RNA transcripts. The TCR CDR3 was subjected to a first round of RT-PCR using the HTBI primer set and the Qiagen OneStep RT-PCR kit. TCRdb cleaned the public reads at Q25 with fastp, built clones with MiXCR and kept in-frame beta chains. For every CDR3 protein sequence, its rows merge into one entry that carries the most common genes and DNA. In this sample the table shows around 610,000 distinct CDR3 sequences, about 15% of which occur a single time. 4% to 5.5% of the sample is held by the ten biggest clonotypes. Sequencing was carried out using blood. The receptors originated from a woman aged 40 to 49 with Graves' ophthalmopathy.

Here the CDR3 DNA reads TGTGCCAGCAGCCAAGATCCAGGGGAGGGAGGCGAGCAGTACTTC. Residues: CASSQDPGEGGEQYF. This chain connects TRBV4-2 to TRBJ2-7; D is perhaps TRBD2 (7 bases). CDR3 length: 15 residues. Trimming shortened V by 0 bases and J by 6 bases, and 15 bases separated the two germline ends. Germline lookup yields CDR1 LGHNA and CDR2 YNFKEQ.

This clonotype was seen at least ten times. The rearrangement uses TRBV20-1 and TRBJ2-5; D gene ambiguous. Germline CDR1 is DFQATT and CDR2 is SNEGSKA (reference sequence). The germline V and J ends were trimmed by 1 base and 4 bases, with 10 bases remaining between them. There are 13 residues in the CDR3. As DNA, the CDR3 is TGCAGTGCTAGAGCGGTCGTCCGAGAGACCCAGTACTTC. This sequence encodes CSARAVVRETQYF.